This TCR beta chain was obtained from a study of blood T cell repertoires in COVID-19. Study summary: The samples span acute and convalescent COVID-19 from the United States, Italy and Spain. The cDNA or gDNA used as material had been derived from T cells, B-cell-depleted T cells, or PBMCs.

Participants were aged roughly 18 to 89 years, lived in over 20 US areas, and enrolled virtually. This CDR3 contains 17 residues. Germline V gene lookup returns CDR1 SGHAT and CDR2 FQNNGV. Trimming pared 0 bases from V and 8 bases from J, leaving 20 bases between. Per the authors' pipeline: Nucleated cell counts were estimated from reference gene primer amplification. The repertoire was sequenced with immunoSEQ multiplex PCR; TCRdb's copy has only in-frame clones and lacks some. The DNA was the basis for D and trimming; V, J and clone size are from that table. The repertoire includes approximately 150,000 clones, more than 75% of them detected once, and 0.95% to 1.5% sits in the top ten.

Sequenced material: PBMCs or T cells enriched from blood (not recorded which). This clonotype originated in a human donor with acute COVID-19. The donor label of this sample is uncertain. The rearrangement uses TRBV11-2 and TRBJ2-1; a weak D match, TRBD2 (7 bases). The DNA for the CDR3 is TGTGCCAGCAGCTTAGATCAGGGGACTAAGGTGTTGGATGAGCAGTTCTTC. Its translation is CASSLDQGTKVLDEQFF.